This T cell receptor beta chain was sequenced for a study of T cell responses to AZD1222 COVID-19 vaccine. The method was immunoSEQ multiplex PCR; TCRdb's version includes in-frame clones alone and lacks a portion of them. This sample has tens of thousands of clones, with around 90% found just once. Germline CDR1 is MDHEN and CDR2 is SYDVKM. The CDR3 length is 14 residues. J gave up 3 bases and V 3 bases, and 4 bases lay outside the gene matches. This clone was seen only once. As yet, its antigen is unknown. Whole-study findings and limits: Possibly, clonal diversity was underestimated; donors were largely white British and included more females.

V usage is TRBV28 and J usage is TRBJ1-2; TRBD1 agrees at 7 bases. The sequences come from peripheral blood, collected on day 0 of AZD1222 vaccination. This receptor was identified in an adult in good health. In nucleotides, the CDR3 is TGTGCCAGCAGTTTGACAGGGATGGACTATGGCTACACCTTC. Its translation is CASSLTGMDYGYTF.